This T cell receptor beta chain was identified in a study of beta chain features in type 1 diabetes (dated by TCRdb to the late 2010s). A note on the overall study: Mean age, gender distribution, total cell number and subset yield were not different between patients and healthy donors. A total of roughly 100,000,000 sorted cells were examined across all samples, and the number of cells per subset was strongly correlated with RNA yield. In the study, recently diagnosed type 1 diabetes patients and matched healthy donors were compared on the TCRB repertoires of their sorted circulating CD4+ T cell subsets. Regulatory and stem cell-like memory subsets were obtained from only 8 patients and roughly eight healthy donors, while naive and central memory subsets were obtained from all 28 donors.

The High Capacity cDNA Reverse Transcription Kit was used to reverse transcribe all of the isolated RNA, meaning that expressed TCRB transcripts were what got sequenced. For stem cell-like memory T cell samples, survey-depth immunoSEQ sequencing was used, averaging around 910,000 total reads per sample. After sorted cells were lysed in RLT buffer, RNA was extracted with DNase-treated RNeasy Micro or Mini kits, with the choice depending on cell number. Each cell subset was processed separately to prevent cross-contamination, with patient and healthy donor samples processed together. Using the immunoSEQ multiplex PCR, TCRB sequences were amplified from cDNA into 87-bp fragments spanning the CDR3 region. Sequencing of the amplicons was performed on the Illumina HiSeq platform. The authors processed their data as follows. PCR bias was corrected computationally using synthetic template baselines, and reads within Hamming distance 2 were collapsed, with unmergeable singletons discarded. Reads were aligned to IMGT to assign V, D and J genes, CDR3 length, and insertions or deletions at six rearrangement sites. Within each subset, clonotype counts were normalized to the number of sorted cells before true diversity and Gini coefficients were calculated with the tcR R package. The overlap coefficient, calculated on TCRB nucleotide sequences, was used to quantify repertoire sharing. TCRdb retrieved this table from immuneACCESS and kept in-frame rearrangements only. Not all clones are present; in checked studies, unresolved V genes account for under half, and no reason is known for the remainder. The DNA gave D and trimming, while V, J and clone size come from that table. The sample table records around 46,000 clones; around 45% of these occur just once. The top ten clones comprise around 0.13% of the sample.

The study at large found these results: A moderate but significant shortening of TCRB CDR3 length was observed in type 1 diabetes patients in all four CD4+ subsets. Because cDNA was sequenced instead of genomic DNA, activated cells with high expression could be over-represented, although the groups did not differ in activation or CD3 levels. Patients with type 1 diabetes made fewer insertions and deleted more nucleotides at VDJ recombination sites, implying thymic rearrangement abnormalities. HLA sub-analyses involved small numbers of individuals, so any influence of HLA type on TCRB rearrangement remained unresolved. PCR might favor shorter templates, but patient and control samples were amplified and corrected together, so any skew would affect both groups equally. Naive, central memory and regulatory TCRB repertoires appeared to be more similar among patients than among healthy donors.

From each donor, a single peripheral blood sample of about 100 mL on average was drawn into heparinised tubes. A BD FACSAria II was used to sort naive, central memory, regulatory and stem cell-like memory CD4+ T cells with a panel that included CD45RO, CCR7, CD25, CD127, CD95 and CD27. Every sorted population had a purity above 95%. PBMCs were isolated right away by Lymphoprep density gradient centrifugation and were stained directly, without culture. So that batch effects would be minimized, each experiment stained and sorted samples in pairs, pairing one healthy donor with one patient. This clone showed up just a few times. It lacks a known antigen. Base quality data are lacking; no much larger clone is found one base away. Relative to germline, V is missing 5 bases and J is missing 2 bases, with 5 bases of the junction outside any gene match. CDR1 SGHTA and CDR2 FQGNSA are derived from the germline V gene. Including cysteine and phenylalanine, the CDR3 has 14 amino acids. Left in the record is the CDR3 DNA by itself, 42 bases read in frame from the first base.

This TCR was sampled from a man under 40 with type 1 diabetes. The specimen was stem cell memory CD4+ T cells from blood. What this sample's cell subset or site label stands for: stem cell-like memory CD4+ T cells. The chain employs TRBV7-2 and TRBJ2-7, with TRBD1 identical over 8 junction bases. The CDR3 region: CASSIGQGAYEQYF. The bases read TGTGCCAGCAGCATCGGACAGGGAGCCTACGAGCAGTACTTC.